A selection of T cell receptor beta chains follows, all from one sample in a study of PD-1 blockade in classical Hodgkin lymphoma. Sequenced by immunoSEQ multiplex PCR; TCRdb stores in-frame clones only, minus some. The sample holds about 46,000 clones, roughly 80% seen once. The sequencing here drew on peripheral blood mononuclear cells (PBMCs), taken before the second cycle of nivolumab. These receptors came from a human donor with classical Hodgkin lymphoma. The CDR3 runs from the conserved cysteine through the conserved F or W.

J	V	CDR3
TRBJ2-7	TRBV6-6	CASSMGLAGGSEQYF
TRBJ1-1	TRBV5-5	CASSLSQGTTEAFF
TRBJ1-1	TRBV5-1	CASSLDRGNTEAFF
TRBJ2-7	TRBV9	CASSVAGQGFDEQYF
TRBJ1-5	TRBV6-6	CASSLRNSNQPQHF
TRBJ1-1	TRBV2	CANQGAAWNTEAFF
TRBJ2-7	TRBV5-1	CASSATRTGVTYEQYF
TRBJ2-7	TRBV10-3	CAISATDYEQYF
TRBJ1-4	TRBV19	CASKTGRTNEKLFF
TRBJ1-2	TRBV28	CASSKIGTSYGYTF
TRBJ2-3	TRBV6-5	CASSPGGSRDTQYF
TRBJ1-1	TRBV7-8	CASSLAGDRTEAFF
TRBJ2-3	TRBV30	CAWVQPRGLAGGPSTDTQYF
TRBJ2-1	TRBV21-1	CASSGLGGGTTCYNEQFF
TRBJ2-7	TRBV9	CASSPHQRGAYREQYF
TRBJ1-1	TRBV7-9	CASSPETGSEAFF
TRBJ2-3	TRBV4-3	CASSVGQGATDTQYF
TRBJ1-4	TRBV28	CASRTGGVSNEKLFF
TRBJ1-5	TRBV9	CASSQGQGGNQPQHF
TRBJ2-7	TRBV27	CASSLSFYRDRSYEQYF
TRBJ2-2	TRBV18	CASSPTPSDAGELFF
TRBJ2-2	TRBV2	CASSVGGTGELFF
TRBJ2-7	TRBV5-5	CASSPAGTVAYEQYF
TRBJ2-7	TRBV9	CASSATDRGPYEQYF
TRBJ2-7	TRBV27	CASMGDYEQYF
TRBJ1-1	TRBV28	CASSSPGEHTEAFF
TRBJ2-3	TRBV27	CASSLKVYRPDTQYF
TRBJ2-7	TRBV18	CASSPPGGTEQYF
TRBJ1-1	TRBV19	CASSKRGLLEAFF
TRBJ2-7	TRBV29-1	CSVDRGLGEQYF
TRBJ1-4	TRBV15	CATSNRQSYNEKLFF
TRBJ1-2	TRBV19	CASTPRGGGEPGYTF
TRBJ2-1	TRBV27	CASSLSAAGGDSSYNEQFF
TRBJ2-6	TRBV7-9	CASSPRTGAPSGANVLTF
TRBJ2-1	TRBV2	CASSGPGTTRGNEQFF
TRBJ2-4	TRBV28	CASSRGGLGKNIQYF
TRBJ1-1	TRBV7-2	CASSLLRSPTEAFF